These 22 T cell receptor beta chains share one sample of origin, sequenced in a study of CD8 T cell repertoires and HIV-1 epitope variants. The repertoire was sequenced with immunoSEQ multiplex PCR; TCRdb's copy has only in-frame clones and lacks some. The sample has 90,000 or so clones, around 67% seen once; the top ten hold around 24%. Sequencing used uncultured baseline CD8+ T cells from peripheral blood mononuclear cells (PBMCs). Every receptor here comes from a male donor with HIV.

The chain employs TRBV10-3 and TRBJ1-1, with D maybe TRBD1 (6 bases). CDR3 length: 12 residues. V lost 7 bases and J 7 bases, leaving 13 bases between the germline ends. From germline, CDR1 is ENHRY and CDR2 SYGVKD. CDR3 sequence: CAIKPRGFEAFF. The CDR3 region has the DNA TGTGCCATCAAACCCAGGGGCTTTGAAGCTTTCTTT.

The chain combines TRBV7-6 with TRBJ1-4, with TRBD1 matching 9 bases. The ends lost 2 bases at V and 5 bases at J; junction bases unmatched: 6. Per germline, CDR1 SGHVS and CDR2 FNYEAQ. The CDR3 contains 16 residues. Written as DNA, the CDR3 is TGTGCCAGCAGCTTAAACCCCGGGACAGGGAATGAAAAACTGTTTTTT. Translation gives CASSLNPGTGNEKLFF. Variable domain in full (rest from reference TRBV7-6 and TRBJ1-4): GAGVSQSPRYKVTKRGQDVALRCDPISGHVSLYWYRQALGQGPEFLTYFNYEAQQDKSGLPNDRFSAERPEGSISTLTIQRTEQRDSAMYRCASSLNPGTGNEKLFFGSGTQLSVL.

This clone was seen only a few times. The V call is TRBV11-2, the J call TRBJ2-7, with D possibly being TRBD1 or TRBD2 (5 bases each). CDR3 length: 14 residues. Germline loops: CDR1 SGHAT, CDR2 FQNNGV. V lost 9 bases and J 7 bases, leaving 22 bases between the germline ends. CDR3 nucleotide sequence: TGTGCCAGTTCTCAGACGAGGGGCTCGCAGGAGCAGTACTTC. Protein: CASSQTRGSQEQYF.

This chain connects TRBV10-1 to TRBJ1-1; 10 bases are shared with TRBD1. J gave up 6 bases and V 4 bases, and 8 bases lay outside the gene matches. The CDR3 totals 15 residues. The germline CDR1 and CDR2 sequences are WNHNN and SYGVQD (reference sequence). The CDR3 bases are TGCGCCAGCAGTGCTGGACAGGGGGGTTTCTCTGAAGCTTTCTTT. Residues: CASSAGQGGFSEAFF.

The V gene is TRBV5-1, the J gene TRBJ2-6; 9 positions match TRBD1. The CDR3 runs to 17 residues. Trimming removed 7 bases from V and 0 bases from J; junction bases left unmatched: 8. Germline-derived CDR1 and CDR2 are SGHRS and YFSETQ. The CDR3 spells CASRETGGRSGANVLTF. DNA of the CDR3: TGCGCCAGCCGAGAAACAGGGGGCCGCTCTGGGGCCAACGTCCTGACTTTC. Full variable domain (remainder filled in from reference TRBV5-1 and TRBJ2-6): KAGVTQTPRYLIKTRGQQVTLSCSPISGHRSVSWYQQTPGQGLQFLFEYFSETQRNKGNFPGRFSGRQFSNSRSEMNVSTLELGDSALYLCASRETGGRSGANVLTFGAGSRLTVL.

V usage is TRBV4-1 and J usage is TRBJ1-5; D remains unclear. The V gene lost 1 base and the J gene lost 6 bases, with 16 bases spanning the gap. Germline CDR1 and CDR2: MGHRA and YSYEKL. The CDR3 is 16 amino acids. CDR3 protein: CASSQVGQALGQPQHF. The DNA for the CDR3 is TGCGCCAGCAGCCAAGTCGGGCAGGCTCTAGGTCAGCCCCAGCATTTT.

The chain joins TRBV2 to TRBJ2-1; D is tentatively TRBD1 or TRBD2 (5 bases each). The CDR3 is 14 residues long. Germline values: CDR1 SNHLY, CDR2 FYNNEI. V lost 6 bases to trimming and J lost 11 bases, with 20 bases between them. CDR3 residues: CASRDRDLTMKQFF. The CDR3 coding sequence is TGTGCCAGCAGGGATAGGGACCTTACAATGAAGCAGTTCTTC.

V and J are TRBV7-9 and TRBJ2-3, with a weak D call TRBD2 (5 bases). The V gene's germline CDR1 is SEHNR and CDR2 FQNEAQ (reference sequence). The CDR3 spans 14 residues. V was trimmed by 1 base and J by 4 bases, leaving 9 bases between them. The CDR3 spells CASSLEEDPDTQYF. In DNA form, the CDR3 reads TGTGCCAGCAGCTTAGAGGAGGATCCAGATACGCAGTATTTT. Looking up the rest from reference TRBV7-9 and TRBJ2-3 gives the full variable domain: DTGVSQNPRHKITKRGQNVTFRCDPISEHNRLYWYRQTLGQGPEFLTYFQNEAQLEKSRLLSDRFSAERPKGSFSTLEIQRTEQGDSAMYLCASSLEEDPDTQYFGPGTRLTVL.

The gene calls are TRBV5-1 and TRBJ2-7; the D gene is possibly TRBD2 (6 bases). The CDR3 consists of 12 residues. With 7 bases removed from V and 3 bases from J, the gap between germline ends came to 11 bases. CDR1 is SGHRS, CDR2 YFSETQ, per germline. The CDR3 sequence is CASGEEFYEQYF. For the CDR3, the DNA is TGCGCCAGCGGGGAGGAGTTCTACGAGCAGTACTTC.

The chain has TRBV7-8 and TRBJ2-1, with TRBD1 as a possible D gene (6 bases). Trimming stripped 3 bases from V and 9 bases from J, with 18 bases between. The germline V gene encodes CDR1 SGHVS and CDR2 FQNEAQ. The CDR3 sequence is 15 residues long. The CDR3 here is CASSFHRVDGTEQFF. The CDR3 DNA follows: TGTGCCAGCAGCTTCCACAGGGTGGATGGGACTGAGCAGTTCTTC.

This rearrangement joins TRBV18 to TRBJ2-5; TRBD1 is a possible D gene (5 bases). The CDR3 is made up of 15 amino acids. CDR1 and CDR2 (germline): KGHSH, LQKENI. Trimming removed 2 bases from V and 0 bases from J, with 10 bases in between. CDR3 nucleotides: TGTGCCAGCTCACCAGTTGGCAGGGACCAAGAGACCCAGTACTTC. It specifies CASSPVGRDQETQYF.

The V gene is TRBV5-1, the J gene TRBJ1-1; possible D gene TRBD1, 6 bases. The CDR3 loop spans 15 amino acids. Germline assignment: CDR1 SGHRS and CDR2 YFSETQ. The germline V and J ends were trimmed by 3 bases and 1 base, with 13 bases remaining between them. Here the CDR3 reads CASSSSTGQNTEAFF. The CDR3 DNA is TGCGCCAGCAGCTCGTCGACAGGCCAGAACACTGAAGCTTTCTTT.

This rearrangement joins TRBV27 to TRBJ2-7; D is uncertain. Germline assignment: CDR1 MNHEY and CDR2 SMNVEV (reference sequence). The CDR3 runs 13 residues. Between the trimmed V and J ends, which lost 4 bases and 5 bases, there was a span of 12 bases. The CDR3 region has the DNA TGTGCCAGCAGTTCCTGGCCCGGCCACGAGCAGTACTTC. The encoded protein is CASSSWPGHEQYF.

The rearrangement joins TRBV4-2 to TRBJ1-2; TRBD1 aligns across 10 bases. Germline CDR1 is LGHNA and CDR2 is YNFKEQ. With 0 bases clipped from V and 7 bases from J, the junction kept 5 bases outside the gene matches. This CDR3 is 15 amino acids long. CDR3 amino acids: CASSQEWTGGSGYTF. In DNA, the CDR3 is TGTGCCAGCAGCCAAGAGTGGACAGGGGGTAGTGGCTACACCTTC.

The chain employs TRBV29-1 and TRBJ2-3, with D unclear. The CDR3 is 12 residues long. The germline CDR1 and CDR2 sequences are SQVTM and ANQGSEA. Trimming stripped 1 base from V and 2 bases from J, with 4 bases between. CDR3 residues: CSVEGITDTQYF. For the CDR3, the DNA is TGCAGCGTTGAAGGGATCACAGATACGCAGTATTTT.

This clone was counted ten times or more. V and J are TRBV7-6 and TRBJ1-2, with 9 nucleotides matching TRBD1. Unmatched junction bases numbered 4, after V lost 5 bases and J lost 6 bases. Per the germline V gene, CDR1 is SGHVS and CDR2 is FNYEAQ. The CDR3 length is 13 residues. This CDR3 is CASSGQGWNGYTF. DNA of the CDR3: TGTGCCAGCAGCGGACAGGGGTGGAATGGCTACACCTTC.

The gene calls are TRBV6-1 and TRBJ2-7; 8 bases are a match to TRBD1. This CDR3 comprises 19 residues. Germline V CDR1 and CDR2: MNHNS, SASEGT. The V gene end was trimmed by 4 bases and the J gene end by 0 bases; junction bases not matched to a gene: 17. CDR3 amino acids: CASSVLQGGQARGSYEQYF. The DNA of the CDR3 is TGTGCCAGCAGTGTGCTCCAGGGGGGACAGGCCCGGGGCTCCTACGAGCAGTACTTC.

The chain has TRBV7-2 and TRBJ2-7, with D maybe TRBD2 (6 bases). The germline V and J ends were trimmed by 5 bases and 4 bases, with 21 bases remaining between them. Germline V CDR1 and CDR2: SGHTA, FQGNSA. The CDR3 sequence is 16 residues long. The CDR3 DNA is TGTGCCAGCAGCCCCAGGCGCGGCCTAGCGCGTTACGAGCAGTACTTC. Amino acid sequence: CASSPRRGLARYEQYF.

The V gene is TRBV27, the J gene TRBJ2-7; D is unclear. Germline V gene lookup returns CDR1 MNHEY and CDR2 SMNVEV (reference sequence). The CDR3 loop spans 13 amino acids. The V gene lost 5 bases and the J gene lost 4 bases, with 12 bases spanning the gap. In nucleotides, the CDR3 is TGTGCCAGCAGTATCTACCTGGGTTACGAGCAGTACTTC. As protein: CASSIYLGYEQYF.

The chain employs TRBV28 and TRBJ1-1; D is uncertain. This CDR3 has 12 residues. The germline V and J ends were trimmed by 6 bases and 6 bases, with 11 bases remaining between them. Germline V gene lookup returns CDR1 MDHEN and CDR2 SYDVKM. The CDR3 loop reads CASRGMRAEAFF. The CDR3 DNA sequence: TGTGCCAGCAGAGGGATGAGGGCTGAAGCTTTCTTT.

CDR3 protein: CASSTKQGAVVANVLTF. In nucleotides, the CDR3 is TGTGCCAGCAGTACAAAACAGGGGGCCGTCGTTGCCAACGTCCTGACTTTC. The rearrangement links TRBV27 to TRBJ2-6; 9 bases agree with TRBD1. The CDR3 loop spans 17 amino acids. The trim removed 5 bases at V and 7 bases at J, leaving 12 bases unmatched. Germline loops: CDR1 MNHEY, CDR2 SMNVEV (reference sequence).

The chain has TRBV5-4 and TRBJ2-3; D unresolved. V was shortened by 3 bases and J by 3 bases, with 11 bases between the two germline ends. This CDR3 comprises 14 residues. The germline CDR1 and CDR2 sequences are SGHNT and YYREEE (reference sequence). In DNA, the CDR3 is TGTGCCAGCAGCTCCCGGACCACGACAGATACGCAGTATTTT. Its protein product is CASSSRTTTDTQYF. The full variable domain, completed using reference TRBV5-4 and TRBJ2-3, is ETGVTQSPTHLIKTRGQQVTLRCSSQSGHNTVSWYQQALGQGPQFIFQYYREEENGRGNFPPRFSGLQFPNYSSELNVNALELDDSALYLCASSSRTTTDTQYFGPGTRLTVL.